The next 29 T cell receptor beta chains were all read from a single sample in a study of blood T cell repertoires in COVID-19. Generated by immunoSEQ multiplex PCR, the TCRdb table keeps only in-frame clones and is missing some. The table records more than 45,000 clones, around nine tenths of them present only once. Sequencing was carried out using peripheral blood. Receptors were obtained from a man in his sixties with active or convalescent COVID-19.

This chain uses TRBV9 with TRBJ2-3; 10 nucleotides line up with TRBD2. V shed 4 bases and J 0 bases; nucleotides not matched to a gene: 2. CDR1 is SGDLS and CDR2 is YYNGEE in the germline V gene. The CDR3 extends over 15 amino acids. CDR3 bases: TGTGCCAGCAGCCCACTAGCGGGGAGCACAGATACGCAGTATTTT. Encoded protein: CASSPLAGSTDTQYF.

This clone came up a few times. The CDR3 region is CASSFDISYEQYF. The CDR3 DNA follows: TGTGCCAGCAGTTTTGACATCTCCTACGAGCAGTACTTC. This chain uses TRBV5-6 with TRBJ2-7, with no clear D. The V end was cut by 5 bases, the J end by 0 bases, with 9 bases between. Germline V CDR1 and CDR2: SGHDT, YYEEEE. The CDR3 spans 13 residues.

This clone showed up just once. The chain links TRBV30 to TRBJ1-1; TRBD1 matches at 7 bases. Germline-derived CDR1 and CDR2 are GTSNPN and SVGIG (reference sequence). V was clipped by 6 bases and J by 6 bases; unmatched bases: 13. The CDR3 runs to 14 residues. In DNA, the CDR3 is TGTGCCTGCGATATGACAGGGAGAATTGCTGAAGCTTTCTTT. Amino acids: CACDMTGRIAEAFF. Full variable domain (outside the CDR3, taken from reference TRBV30 and TRBJ1-1): SQTIHQWPATLVQPVGSPLSLECTVEGTSNPNLYWYRQAAGRGLQLLFYSVGIGQISSEVPQNLSASRPQDRQFILSSKKLLLSDSGFYLCACDMTGRIAEAFFGQGTRLTVV.

V gene TRBV28 combines with J gene TRBJ1-1; weak D call: TRBD1 (6 bases). CDR1 is MDHEN and CDR2 is SYDVKM in the germline V gene. The V and J ends lost 6 bases and 5 bases respectively, with 10 bases between them. The CDR3 is 12 amino acids. CDR3 sequence reads: CASSQGGTEAFF. The CDR3 DNA is TGTGCCAGCAGCCAAGGGGGAACTGAAGCTTTCTTT.

The CDR3 is CASSQDRDLAGDPDTQYF. The CDR3 nucleotides are TGTGCCAGCAGCCAAGATAGGGACCTAGCGGGGGACCCAGATACGCAGTATTTT. The chain couples TRBV4-2 to TRBJ2-3, with 10 bases fitting TRBD2. After removal of 0 bases from V and 4 bases from J, the junction contained 10 bases not matched to a gene. Germline values: CDR1 LGHNA, CDR2 YNFKEQ. This CDR3 comprises 18 residues.

The chain recombines TRBV7-3 with TRBJ2-1, with 7 nucleotides matching TRBD2. Germline CDR1 and CDR2: SGHTA and FQGTGA. V lost 1 base to trimming and J lost 2 bases; unmatched junction nucleotides: 2. The CDR3 length is 15 residues. The CDR3 protein is CASSLSGGAYNEQFF. CDR3 bases: TGTGCCAGCAGCTTAAGCGGGGGAGCCTACAATGAGCAGTTCTTC. Variable domain in full (rest from reference TRBV7-3 and TRBJ2-1): GAGVSQTPSNKVTEKGKYVELRCDPISGHTALYWYRQSLGQGPEFLIYFQGTGAADDSGLPNDRFFAVRPEGSVSTLKIQRTERGDSAVYLCASSLSGGAYNEQFFGPGTRLTVL.

V usage is TRBV7-3 and J usage is TRBJ2-3; TRBD2 matches 7 bases. The CDR3 is 15 residues long. The trim removed 3 bases at V and 2 bases at J, leaving 5 bases unmatched. Germline loops: CDR1 SGHTA, CDR2 FQGTGA. The CDR3 sequence is CASSFGLAATDTQYF. The CDR3 DNA sequence: TGTGCCAGCAGCTTTGGGCTAGCGGCCACAGATACGCAGTATTTT. The full variable domain, its missing parts supplied by reference TRBV7-3 and TRBJ2-3, is GAGVSQTPSNKVTEKGKYVELRCDPISGHTALYWYRQSLGQGPEFLIYFQGTGAADDSGLPNDRFFAVRPEGSVSTLKIQRTERGDSAVYLCASSFGLAATDTQYFGPGTRLTVL.

J is TRBJ2-1 and V is TRBV6-2 or TRBV6-3; 10 positions agree with TRBD2. V was pared by 4 bases and J by 5 bases, with 5 bases of the junction left unmatched. The germline V gene encodes CDR1 MNHEY and CDR2 SVGEGT. The CDR3 sequence is 15 residues long. CDR3 region: CASSSGLAVDNEQFF. DNA for the CDR3: TGTGCCAGCAGTTCTGGACTAGCGGTGGACAATGAGCAGTTCTTC.

The rearrangement uses TRBV11-2 and TRBJ1-4; D not resolved. V lost 3 bases to trimming and J lost 0 bases, with 17 bases between them. The CDR3 is 18 amino acids. Germline V CDR1 and CDR2: SGHAT, FQNNGV. CDR3 amino acids: CASSFLVGSLATNEKLFF. The CDR3 DNA is TGTGCCAGCAGCTTCCTCGTCGGGAGCCTTGCAACTAATGAAAAACTGTTTTTT.

This chain uses TRBV28 with TRBJ1-2; D gene ambiguous. Per germline, CDR1 MDHEN and CDR2 SYDVKM. Trimming stripped 5 bases from V and 7 bases from J, with 17 bases between. There are 14 residues in the CDR3. This CDR3 is CASSPLGVGSGYTF. The CDR3 coding sequence is TGTGCCAGCAGTCCCCTGGGAGTCGGGAGTGGCTACACCTTC.

DNA of the CDR3: TGTGCCAGCAGTTTAGTTCAGGGAAACTCCTACGAGCAGTACTTC. As protein: CASSLVQGNSYEQYF. The rearrangement links TRBV28 to TRBJ2-7; weak D call: TRBD1 (5 bases). This CDR3 has 15 residues. The V end was cut by 2 bases, the J end by 0 bases, with 11 bases between. CDR1 is MDHEN and CDR2 is SYDVKM in the germline V gene. The whole variable domain, filled in from reference TRBV28 and TRBJ2-7, reads DVKVTQSSRYLVKRTGEKVFLECVQDMDHENMFWYRQDPGLGLRLIYFSYDVKMKEKGDIPEGYSVSREKKERFSLILESASTNQTSMYLCASSLVQGNSYEQYFGPGTRLTVT.

V is TRBV18 and J is TRBJ2-7, with no clear D. This CDR3 region has 13 residues. V lost 3 bases, J lost 2 bases, and 8 bases lay in between. From germline, CDR1 is KGHSH and CDR2 LQKENI. The CDR3 here is CASSPRQTYEQYF. The CDR3 coding sequence is TGTGCCAGCTCACCGAGACAAACCTACGAGCAGTACTTC.

The chain carries TRBV28 and TRBJ2-3; D is perhaps TRBD1 (6 bases). The CDR3 has 15 amino acids. Germline CDR1 is MDHEN and CDR2 is SYDVKM. Deletions cut 5 bases from V and 3 bases from J, with 15 bases between. The CDR3 region has the DNA TGTGCCAGCAGTCCCAGCGGACAGACAACAGATACGCAGTATTTT. Translation gives CASSPSGQTTDTQYF.

V is TRBV5-1 and J is TRBJ1-5; D unclear. Germline V gene lookup returns CDR1 SGHRS and CDR2 YFSETQ. The length of the CDR3 is 15 residues. The ends were cut back, 0 bases at V and 3 bases at J, with 10 bases in the middle. CDR3 sequence reads: CASSLGPTNNQPQHF. The CDR3 nucleotides read TGCGCCAGCAGCTTGGGACCGACTAACAATCAGCCCCAGCATTTT.

The rearrangement joins TRBV5-4 to TRBJ2-1; no clear D gene. The germline gives CDR1 SGHNT, CDR2 YYREEE (reference sequence). The CDR3 runs to 15 residues. The V end lost 4 bases, the J end lost 6 bases, and 17 bases lay between the germline ends. Here the CDR3 DNA reads TGTGCCAGCAGCATACCTTCCAGCGAAGGCAATGAGCAGTTCTTC. This encodes CASSIPSSEGNEQFF. The full variable domain, in which reference TRBV5-4 and TRBJ2-1 provide the parts outside the CDR3, is ETGVTQSPTHLIKTRGQQVTLRCSSQSGHNTVSWYQQALGQGPQFIFQYYREEENGRGNFPPRFSGLQFPNYSSELNVNALELDDSALYLCASSIPSSEGNEQFFGPGTRLTVL.

In this sample, this clone turned up once. The chain joins TRBV28 to TRBJ2-2; 9 nucleotides align to TRBD1. Germline V gene lookup returns CDR1 MDHEN and CDR2 SYDVKM. CDR3 length: 13 amino acids. V gave up 9 bases and J gave up 5 bases; unmatched junction bases: 4. For the CDR3, the DNA is TGTGCCAGTATACAGGGGGCAACCGGGGAGCTGTTTTTT. It translates to CASIQGATGELFF.

This rearrangement joins TRBV6-1 to TRBJ1-1; tentatively, D is TRBD1 (5 bases). V was shortened by 5 bases and J by 5 bases, with 15 bases between the two germline ends. CDR3 length: 14 amino acids. The germline V gene encodes CDR1 MNHNS and CDR2 SASEGT. The CDR3 DNA reads as TGTGCCAGCAGTCCTAACAGTGGGGGGACTGAAGCTTTCTTT. It specifies CASSPNSGGTEAFF.

J is TRBJ2-7 and V is TRBV5-1; 8 nucleotides match TRBD1. The CDR3 has 14 residues. V was pared by 3 bases and J by 5 bases, with 7 bases of the junction left unmatched. Germline CDR1 and CDR2: SGHRS and YFSETQ. The CDR3 region has the DNA TGCGCCAGCAGCTCCTCGGGACAGGTTAACGAGCAGTACTTC. It is translated as CASSSSGQVNEQYF. The variable domain in full, with the rest retrieved from reference TRBV5-1 and TRBJ2-7, is KAGVTQTPRYLIKTRGQQVTLSCSPISGHRSVSWYQQTPGQGLQFLFEYFSETQRNKGNFPGRFSGRQFSNSRSEMNVSTLELGDSALYLCASSSSGQVNEQYFGPGTRLTVT.

This clone was counted once. The chain uses TRBV6-5 and TRBJ1-4; 7 nucleotides align to TRBD1. CDR3 length: 13 amino acids. The J segment lost 8 bases and the V segment lost 4 bases, leaving 4 bases of the junction unmatched. The V gene's germline CDR1 is MNHEY and CDR2 SVGAGI. The CDR3 bases are TGTGCCAGCAGTTCAGGACAGGACGAAAAACTGTTTTTT. The encoded protein is CASSSGQDEKLFF.

V usage is TRBV20-1 and J usage is TRBJ1-5, with D unclear. Trimming took 3 bases from V and 2 from J, leaving 5 bases between them. The germline V gene has CDR1 DFQATT and CDR2 SNEGSKA (reference sequence). The CDR3 runs to 12 residues. CDR3 nucleotide sequence: TGCAGTGCTAGTTCTGGCAATCAGCCCCAGCATTTT. Its translation: CSASSGNQPQHF.

The chain joins TRBV9 to TRBJ1-6; 9 bases match TRBD1. There are 14 residues in the CDR3. Germline V gene lookup returns CDR1 SGDLS and CDR2 YYNGEE. Germline trimming cut 3 bases from V and 9 bases from J; bases unmatched to any gene: 4. The CDR3 region is CASSAGQGISPLHF. Here the CDR3 DNA reads TGTGCCAGCAGCGCAGGACAGGGGATTTCACCCCTCCACTTT.

The chain uses TRBV7-2 and TRBJ2-3; 10 bases line up with TRBD1. CDR1 and CDR2 from the germline V gene are SGHTA and FQGNSA. V trimming: 3 bases; J trimming: 5 bases; junction bases outside the gene matches: 8. This CDR3 spans 16 amino acids. CDR3 nucleotide sequence: TGTGCCAGCAGCTTGTTCGGGACAGGGGCTGGAGATACGCAGTATTTT. Protein sequence: CASSLFGTGAGDTQYF.

V gene TRBV24-1 combines with J gene TRBJ1-4, with unresolved D. Germline values: CDR1 KGHDR, CDR2 SFDVKD. Between the trimmed V and J ends, which lost 4 bases and 6 bases, there was a span of 5 bases. CDR3 length equals 12 residues. CDR3 nucleotide sequence: TGTGCCACCAGTGAGTCGGATGAAAAACTGTTTTTT. Protein product: CATSESDEKLFF.

The chain is built from TRBV6-5 and TRBJ1-1; D gene ambiguous. The CDR3 is made up of 11 amino acids. V was cut by 8 bases and J by 0 bases, with 4 bases left in between. Germline V CDR1 and CDR2: MNHEY, SVGAGI. The CDR3 sequence: CASVLNTEAFF. The CDR3 DNA is TGTGCCAGCGTCTTGAACACTGAAGCTTTCTTT.

This clone was counted once. The chain joins TRBV4-3 to TRBJ1-6; no reliable D call. Trimming shortened V by 0 bases and J by 10 bases, and 16 bases separated the two germline ends. CDR3 size: 16 residues. CDR1 and CDR2 (germline): LGHNA, YSLEER. CDR3 in amino acids: CASSQERYPARSPLHF. The CDR3 DNA sequence: TGCGCCAGCAGCCAAGAGAGATACCCCGCGAGATCACCCCTCCACTTT.

V gene TRBV5-1 combines with J gene TRBJ2-6; 13 positions agree with TRBD2. CDR1 SGHRS and CDR2 YFSETQ come from the germline V gene. Trimming took 3 bases from V and 0 from J; bases not matched to a gene: 6. The CDR3 length is 19 residues. CDR3: CASSWTSGGRFSGANVLTF. Written as DNA, the CDR3 is TGCGCCAGCAGCTGGACTAGCGGGGGCCGTTTCTCTGGGGCCAACGTCCTGACTTTC.

The V gene is TRBV4-3, the J gene TRBJ1-3; a weak D match, TRBD1 (6 bases). Trimming took 0 bases from V and 0 from J, leaving 12 bases between them. The CDR3 is 17 residues long. CDR1 LGHNA and CDR2 YSLEER come from the germline V gene. This CDR3 reads CASSQEPGHLSGNTIYF. The DNA of the CDR3 is TGCGCCAGCAGCCAAGAGCCGGGACACCTCTCTGGAAACACCATATATTTT.

This chain uses TRBV4-2 with TRBJ2-4, with TRBD1 identical over 8 bases. This CDR3 is 14 amino acids long. Germline V gene data show CDR1 as LGHNA and CDR2 as YNFKEQ. V lost 3 bases to trimming and J lost 5 bases; unmatched junction nucleotides: 3. The CDR3 here is CASSQTGVQNIQYF. The CDR3 DNA sequence: TGTGCCAGCAGCCAGACAGGGGTTCAAAACATTCAGTACTTC.

The V and J genes are TRBV3-1 (or the pseudogene TRBV3-2) and TRBJ1-4, with D hard to call. V shed 1 base and J shed 4 bases, with 10 bases lying between them. The CDR3 has 15 amino acids. The V gene's germline CDR1 is LGHDT and CDR2 YNNKEL (reference sequence). Written as DNA, the CDR3 is TGTGCCAGCAGCCAAGGTCGAGGGAATAATGAAAAACTGTTTTTT. This codes for CASSQGRGNNEKLFF.